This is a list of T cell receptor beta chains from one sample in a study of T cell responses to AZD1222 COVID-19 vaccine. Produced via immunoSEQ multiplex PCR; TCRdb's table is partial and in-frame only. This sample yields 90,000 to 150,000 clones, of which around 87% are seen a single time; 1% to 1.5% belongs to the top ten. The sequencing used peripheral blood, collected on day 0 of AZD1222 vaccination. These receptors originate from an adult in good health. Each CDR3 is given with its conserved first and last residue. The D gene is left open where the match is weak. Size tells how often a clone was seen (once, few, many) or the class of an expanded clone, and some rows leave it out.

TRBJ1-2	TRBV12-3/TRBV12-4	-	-	CASSAQGGYGYTF	TGTGCCAGCAGTGCTCAGGGTGGCTATGGCTACACCTTC
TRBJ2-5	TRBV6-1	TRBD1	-	CASSEEDRVGAQYF	TGTGCCAGCAGTGAAGAAGACAGGGTCGGGGCCCAGTACTTC
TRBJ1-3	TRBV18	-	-	CATSPLGRVGNTIYF	TGTGCCACCTCACCCCTCGGGCGCGTTGGAAACACCATATATTTT
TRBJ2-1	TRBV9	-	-	CASSVDPAPNEQFF	TGTGCCAGCAGCGTAGATCCGGCTCCCAATGAGCAGTTCTTC
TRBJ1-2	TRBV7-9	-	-	CASSAEGLANYGYTF	TGTGCCAGCAGCGCCGAAGGTCTAGCTAACTATGGCTACACCTTC
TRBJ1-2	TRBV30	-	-	CAWTIGSGYGYTF	TGTGCCTGGACAATAGGTTCGGGCTATGGCTACACCTTC
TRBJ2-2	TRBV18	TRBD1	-	CASSPRTGFNTGELFF	TGTGCCAGCTCACCTAGGACAGGGTTTAACACCGGGGAGCTGTTTTTT
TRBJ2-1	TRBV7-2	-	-	CASSLDRASSYNEQFF	TGTGCCAGCAGCTTAGACAGGGCCAGCTCCTACAATGAGCAGTTCTTC
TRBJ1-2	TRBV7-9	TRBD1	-	CASSHRTGSYGYTF	TGTGCCAGCAGCCACCGGACAGGGTCGTATGGCTACACCTTC
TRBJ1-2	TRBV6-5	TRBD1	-	CASSYAGGYGYTF	TGTGCCAGCAGTTACGCAGGGGGCTATGGCTACACCTTC
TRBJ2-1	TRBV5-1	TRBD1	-	CASSMTGGINEQFF	TGCGCCAGCAGCATGACAGGGGGCATAAATGAGCAGTTCTTC
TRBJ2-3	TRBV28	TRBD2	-	CASSLGLAGASTDTQYF	TGTGCCAGCAGTTTAGGCCTAGCGGGGGCTAGCACAGATACGCAGTATTTT
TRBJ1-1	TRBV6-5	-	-	CASSYLAAGANTEAFF	TGTGCCAGCAGTTACTTAGCGGCAGGGGCGAACACTGAAGCTTTCTTT
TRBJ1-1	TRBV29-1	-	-	CSVWTGNTEAFF	TGCAGCGTATGGACGGGGAACACTGAAGCTTTCTTT
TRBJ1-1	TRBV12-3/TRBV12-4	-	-	CASRPNLIAEAFF	TGTGCCAGCAGACCCAACTTGATCGCTGAAGCTTTCTTT
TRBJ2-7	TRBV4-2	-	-	CASSQGPGTPYEQYF	TGTGCCAGCAGCCAAGGCCCAGGGACCCCCTACGAGCAGTACTTC
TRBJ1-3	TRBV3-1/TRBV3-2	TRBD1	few	CASSLPTGTGNTIYF	TGTGCCAGCAGCCTTCCGACAGGGACTGGAAACACCATATATTTT
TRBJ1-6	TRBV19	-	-	CASREMYNSPLHF	TGTGCCAGTAGGGAGATGTATAATTCACCCCTCCACTTT
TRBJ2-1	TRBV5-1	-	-	CASSWTLSSYNEQFF	TGCGCCAGCAGCTGGACCTTGAGCTCCTACAATGAGCAGTTCTTC
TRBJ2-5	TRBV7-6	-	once	CASSLLILAQETQYF	TGTGCCAGCAGCTTATTGATACTAGCCCAAGAGACCCAGTACTTC
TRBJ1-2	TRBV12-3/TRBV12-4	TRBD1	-	CASRRDRADGYTF	TGTGCCAGCAGGCGGGACAGGGCGGATGGCTACACCTTC
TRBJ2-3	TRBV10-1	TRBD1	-	CASSDTGQGFTDTQYF	TGCGCCAGCAGCGACACCGGACAGGGATTCACAGATACGCAGTATTTT
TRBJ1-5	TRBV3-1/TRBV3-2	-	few	CASSGGVSQPQHF	TGTGCCAGCAGCGGAGGGGTTAGTCAGCCCCAGCATTTT
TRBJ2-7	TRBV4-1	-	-	CASSQDVSVAGIYEQYF	TGCGCCAGCAGCCAAGATGTCTCGGTGGCAGGGATCTACGAGCAGTACTTC
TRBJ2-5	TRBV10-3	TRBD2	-	CAISVTSGGAAGETQYF	TGTGCCATCAGTGTTACTAGCGGGGGGGCCGCAGGGGAGACCCAGTACTTC
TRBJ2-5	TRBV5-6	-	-	CASSAGLLRGETQYF	TGTGCCAGCAGCGCCGGACTGCTCCGAGGGGAGACCCAGTACTTC
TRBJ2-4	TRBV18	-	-	CASSPRTENIQYF	TGTGCCAGCTCACCCAGGACGGAAAACATTCAGTACTTC
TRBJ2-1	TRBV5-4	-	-	CASSIVEAYNEQFF	TGTGCCAGCAGCATCGTTGAAGCCTACAATGAGCAGTTCTTC
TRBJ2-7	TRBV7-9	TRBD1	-	CASSSDRQGYEQYF	TGTGCCAGCAGCTCGGACAGGCAGGGCTACGAGCAGTACTTC
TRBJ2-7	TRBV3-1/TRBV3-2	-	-	CASSPTGWTDEQYF	TGTGCCAGCAGCCCTACGGGATGGACGGACGAGCAGTACTTC
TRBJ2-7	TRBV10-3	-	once	CAIGPLRDEQYF	TGTGCCATCGGCCCGCTCCGCGACGAGCAGTACTTC
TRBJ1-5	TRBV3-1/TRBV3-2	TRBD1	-	CASSPTGDGNQPQHF	TGTGCCAGCAGCCCGACAGGGGATGGCAATCAGCCCCAGCATTTT
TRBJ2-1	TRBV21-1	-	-	CASSPPRWGGGGYNEQFF	TGTGCCAGCAGCCCGCCGCGGTGGGGCGGGGGGGGATACAATGAGCAGTTCTTC
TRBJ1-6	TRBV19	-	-	CASSGSRGFTYNSPLHF	TGTGCCAGTAGCGGCTCTCGGGGATTTACCTATAATTCACCCCTCCACTTT
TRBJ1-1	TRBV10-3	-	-	CAIRLTAHSQAFF	TGTGCCATTCGCTTGACGGCTCATAGCCAAGCTTTCTTT
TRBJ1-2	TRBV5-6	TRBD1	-	CASSLGGGFGYTF	TGTGCCAGCAGCTTGGGAGGGGGCTTTGGCTACACCTTC
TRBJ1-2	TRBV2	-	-	CASSSTRATYGYTF	TGTGCCAGCAGTTCGACCCGGGCCACCTATGGCTACACCTTC
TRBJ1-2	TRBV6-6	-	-	CASSYSGRDGYTF	TGTGCCAGCAGTTACTCTGGCAGGGACGGCTACACCTTC
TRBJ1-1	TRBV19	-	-	CASSMRKNTEAFF	TGTGCCAGTAGTATGAGGAAGAACACTGAAGCTTTCTTT
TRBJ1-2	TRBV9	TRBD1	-	CASSLRAGTGFYGYTF	TGTGCCAGCAGCTTAAGAGCCGGGACAGGATTCTATGGCTACACCTTC
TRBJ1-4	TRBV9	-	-	CASSVAGLIDEKLFF	TGTGCCAGCAGCGTAGCCGGACTAATCGACGAAAAACTGTTTTTT
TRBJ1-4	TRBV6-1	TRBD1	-	CASSEVQGANEKLFF	TGTGCCAGCAGTGAAGTGCAGGGGGCCAATGAAAAACTGTTTTTT
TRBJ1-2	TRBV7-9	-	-	CASSFRDGANYGYTF	TGTGCCAGCAGCTTCCGGGACGGAGCTAACTATGGCTACACCTTC
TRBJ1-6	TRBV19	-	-	CATSVGFSSSPLHF	TGTGCCACCTCGGTGGGTTTTTCCAGTTCACCCCTCCACTTT
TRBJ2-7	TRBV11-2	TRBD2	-	CASSRTSGAYEQYF	TGTGCCAGCAGCCGTACTAGCGGTGCCTACGAGCAGTACTTC
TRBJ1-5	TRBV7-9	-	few	CASSSYRDGHGGQPQHF	TGTGCCAGCAGCTCATACAGGGACGGCCACGGGGGTCAGCCCCAGCATTTT
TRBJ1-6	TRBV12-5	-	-	CASGTVYNSPLHF	TGTGCTAGTGGTACCGTTTATAATTCACCCCTCCACTTT
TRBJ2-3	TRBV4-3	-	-	CASSYGRGLSTDTQYF	TGCGCCAGCAGTTACGGAAGAGGGCTAAGCACAGATACGCAGTATTTT
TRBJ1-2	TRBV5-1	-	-	CASSLLPNYGYTF	TGCGCCAGCAGCTTGCTTCCTAACTATGGCTACACCTTC
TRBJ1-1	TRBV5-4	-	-	CASSLSSPNTEAFF	TGTGCCAGCAGCTTGAGCAGTCCGAACACTGAAGCTTTCTTT
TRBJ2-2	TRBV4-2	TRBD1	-	CASSETPGQGAGELFF	TGTGCCAGCAGCGAGACTCCGGGACAGGGGGCCGGGGAGCTGTTTTTT
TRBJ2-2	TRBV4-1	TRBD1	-	CASSQAGGPNTGELFF	TGCGCCAGCAGTCAGGCAGGGGGCCCGAACACCGGGGAGCTGTTTTTT
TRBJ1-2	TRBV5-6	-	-	CASSPDRIGGYTF	TGTGCCAGCAGCCCCGACCGTATAGGTGGCTACACCTTC